Following are 32 T cell receptor beta chains from one sample sequenced in a study of T cell repertoires in cytomegalovirus infection. Each CDR3 protein is one row after TCRdb ran MiXCR on the reads. The table shows roughly 630,000 distinct CDR3 sequences, with 20% to 30% occurring only once. Sequences were obtained from CD8+ T cells from PBMCs. The receptors originated from a human donor in good health (CMV status not recorded). Some clones in this sample may be carry-over from other donors' samples.

This chain links TRBV2 with TRBJ2-4; D may be TRBD1 (5 bases). CDR1 and CDR2 (germline): SNHLY, FYNNEI. The CDR3 totals 14 residues. The ends were cut back, 6 bases at V and 0 bases at J, with 9 bases in the middle. CDR3 amino acids: CASRGHIAKNIQYF. CDR3 nucleotide sequence: TGTGCCAGCAGAGGACACATAGCCAAAAACATTCAGTACTTC.

The chain is built from TRBV5-5 and TRBJ2-7; weak D call: TRBD1 (6 bases). The CDR3 spans 13 residues. Trimming left V 4 bases short and J 3 bases short, with 11 bases between. The germline V gene encodes CDR1 SGHKS and CDR2 YYEKEE (reference sequence). CDR3: CASSVGTNYEQYV. The CDR3 nucleotides read TGTGCCAGCAGCGTTGGGACAAACTACGAGCAGTACGTC.

This clonotype has a count of ten or more. The J gene is TRBJ2-5, the V gene TRBV28; possible D gene TRBD2, 5 bases. V dropped 10 bases and J dropped 0 bases, with 15 bases sitting between them. The CDR3 has 14 amino acids. Germline V CDR1 and CDR2: MDHEN, SYDVKM. The CDR3 loop is CATRGEEYQETQYF. The CDR3 DNA sequence: TGTGCCACCCGGGGAGAAGAGTACCAAGAGACCCAGTACTTC.

This clonotype was seen ten or more times. V usage is TRBV12-3 or TRBV12-4 and J usage is TRBJ1-1; 7 nucleotides align to TRBD1. This CDR3 is 14 amino acids long. After removal of 3 bases from V and 5 bases from J, the junction contained 6 bases not matched to a gene. CDR3 in DNA: TGTGCCAGCAGTTTTGTAGGGGGCGGGACTGAAGCTTTCTTT. Protein sequence: CASSFVGGGTEAFF.

This chain connects TRBV5-1 to TRBJ2-1; possibly TRBD2 for D (5 bases). The CDR3 is 13 residues long. Germline CDR1 reads SGHRS; CDR2 reads YFSETQ. Trimming took off 7 bases at V and 7 bases at J, with 15 bases between the two ends. CDR3 coding DNA: TGCGCCAGCGGGCCCGCGGGTGTAAATGAGCAGTTCTTC. It yields the protein CASGPAGVNEQFF.

The V and J genes are TRBV29-1 and TRBJ1-1; D unresolved. The germline V and J ends were trimmed by 2 bases and 7 bases, with 11 bases remaining between them. The germline gives CDR1 SQVTM, CDR2 ANQGSEA. This CDR3 has 12 amino acids. DNA for the CDR3: TGCAGCGTTGAAATAGGAGCCATTGAAGCTTTCTTT. Encoded protein: CSVEIGAIEAFF.

This clonotype was found a few times. This chain joins TRBV28 and TRBJ2-2, with D possibly being TRBD1 (7 bases). The CDR3 spans 16 residues. Germline CDR1 is MDHEN and CDR2 is SYDVKM. The V end was cut by 5 bases, the J end by 4 bases, with 17 bases between. CDR3 bases: TGTGCCAGCAGTCCGCGGAGGGGGCCGAGCACCGGGGAGCTGTTTTTT. Translating it yields CASSPRRGPSTGELFF.

The rearrangement joins TRBV7-3 to TRBJ2-1; possible D gene TRBD2, 5 bases. V shed 2 bases and J shed 1 base, with 12 bases lying between them. CDR1 and CDR2 from the germline V gene are SGHTA and FQGTGA. This CDR3 has 16 residues. The CDR3 nucleotides are TGTGCCAGCAGCTTAGTGCCTAGCTTATCCTACAATGAGCAGTTCTTC. Encoded protein: CASSLVPSLSYNEQFF.

This rearrangement joins TRBV20-1 to TRBJ2-3; D is undetermined. Germline-derived CDR1 and CDR2 are DFQATT and SNEGSKA (reference sequence). The CDR3 is 12 residues long. The V gene lost 6 bases and the J gene lost 1 base, with 8 bases spanning the gap. CDR3 sequence: CSANWGTDTQYF. CDR3 in DNA: TGCAGTGCCAATTGGGGCACAGATACGCAGTATTTT.

V gene TRBV2 combines with J gene TRBJ1-1, with D uncertain. The CDR3 is 11 residues long. Germline CDR1 SNHLY, CDR2 FYNNEI. With 10 bases removed from V and 10 bases from J, the gap between germline ends came to 16 bases. This CDR3 reads CAMKGAVGAFF. The CDR3 DNA is TGTGCCATGAAGGGCGCTGTGGGAGCTTTCTTT.

V and J are TRBV29-1 and TRBJ2-1; D ambiguous. The CDR3 contains 10 residues. Germline V gives CDR1 SQVTM, CDR2 ANQGSEA. Between the trimmed V and J ends, which lost 4 bases and 9 bases, there was a span of 7 bases. CDR3 bases: TGCAGCGTTGGCCCGGCTGAGCAGTTCTTC. This encodes CSVGPAEQFF.

With respect to this clonotype: A much larger clone lies one base from this, so it may be a read error. The V call is TRBV6-2 or TRBV6-3, the J call TRBJ2-7; a weak D match, TRBD2 (6 bases). The ends were cut back, 1 base at V and 1 base at J, with 8 bases in the middle. Germline V gene sequence: CDR1 MNHEY, CDR2 SVGEGT. This CDR3 spans 14 amino acids. CDR3 loop: CASSYWGTSYEQYF. The DNA for the CDR3 is TGTGCCAGCAGTTACTGGGGGACTTCCTACGAGCAGTACTTC.

V and J are TRBV6-5 and TRBJ2-3; D not certain. CDR3 length equals 16 residues. Per germline, CDR1 MNHEY and CDR2 SVGAGI. V was pared by 2 bases and J by 3 bases, with 15 bases between. CDR3 DNA sequence: TGTGCCAGCAGTTACGGCGACACCAATGGAACAGATACGCAGTATTTT. It yields the protein CASSYGDTNGTDTQYF.

This clonotype came up many times. The chain combines TRBV7-6 with TRBJ2-2; 7 bases align to TRBD2. CDR3 length: 15 amino acids. The trim removed 3 bases at V and 3 bases at J, leaving 4 bases unmatched. Germline loops: CDR1 SGHVS, CDR2 FNYEAQ. The DNA of the CDR3 is TGTGCCAGCAGCTTTGAGCGGGGACACACCGGGGAGCTGTTTTTT. This translates into CASSFERGHTGELFF.

This clonotype was counted ten times or more. The germline gene is not matched at one end of the junction; a read error may be the cause. The genes are TRBV7-8 and TRBJ2-1; D is unresolved. The CDR3 is made up of 11 amino acids. Germline CDR1 and CDR2: SGHVS and FQNEAQ. The CDR3 loop is CASPVNGTVLF. For the CDR3, the DNA is TGTGCCAGCCCGGTGAACGGCACAGTACTCTTC.

Details on this clonotype: Relative to the germline gene, one junction end is altered; a read error may explain this. The chain combines TRBV5-1 with TRBJ2-1, with TRBD2 matching over 13 bases. The CDR3 totals 16 residues. Germline V gene sequence: CDR1 SGHRS, CDR2 YFSETQ. The CDR3 sequence: CVSSLRLAGGYNEQFF. In nucleotides, the CDR3 is TGCGTCAGCAGCTTGAGACTAGCGGGGGGCTACAATGAGCAGTTCTTC.

J is TRBJ1-4 and V is TRBV6-6; a possible D gene is TRBD1 (5 bases). The CDR3 is made up of 15 amino acids. V shed 5 bases and J shed 6 bases, with 16 bases lying between them. Looked up from germline, CDR1 is MNHNY and CDR2 is SVGAGI (reference sequence). The CDR3 protein is CASSRRDWRDEKLFF. CDR3 nucleotide sequence: TGTGCCAGCAGTCGACGGGACTGGAGGGATGAAAAACTGTTTTTT.

This clonotype has a count of ten or more. The rearrangement links TRBV7-8 to TRBJ1-5, with D tentatively TRBD1 (5 bases). The CDR3 length is 15 residues. V gave up 1 base and J gave up 5 bases, with 12 bases separating them. In germline, CDR1 is SGHVS, CDR2 FQNEAQ. CDR3 in DNA: TGTGCCAGCAGCTTAGAGGTCAGGGCCTATCAGCCCCAGCATTTT. Encoded protein: CASSLEVRAYQPQHF.

The table lists this clonotype with many counts. The chain links TRBV2 to TRBJ1-5; TRBD1 matches 7 bases. J gave up 4 bases and V 6 bases, and 15 bases lay outside the gene matches. The CDR3 extends over 17 amino acids. CDR1 is SNHLY, CDR2 FYNNEI, per germline. The CDR3 loop is CASSSTGGGHLNQPQHF. As DNA, the CDR3 is TGTGCCAGCAGCAGCACCGGAGGGGGCCACCTTAATCAGCCCCAGCATTTT. Based on the CDR3 plus reference TRBV2 and TRBJ1-5, the full variable domain is EPEVTQTPSHQVTQMGQEVILRCVPISNHLYFYWYRQILGQKVEFLVSFYNNEISEKSEIFDDQFSVERPDGSNFTLKIRSTKLEDSAMYFCASSSTGGGHLNQPQHFGDGTRLSIL.

The chain carries TRBV29-1 and TRBJ1-1; D call uncertain. The CDR3 loop spans 15 amino acids. Trimming took 0 bases from V and 3 from J, leaving 14 bases between them. CDR1 is SQVTM, CDR2 ANQGSEA, per germline. CDR3 amino acids: CSVEDFPGQDTEAFF. The CDR3 DNA follows: TGCAGCGTTGAAGATTTTCCGGGTCAAGACACTGAAGCTTTCTTT.

This clonotype was seen a handful of times. The CDR3 DNA follows: TGTGCCAGCAGGACCGGGGCTTTCGCTTTCTTT. The encoded protein is CASRTGAFAFF. This chain links TRBV6-2 or TRBV6-3 with TRBJ1-1; D possibly corresponds to TRBD1 (5 bases). This CDR3 is 11 amino acids long. The V gene lost 6 bases and the J gene lost 11 bases, with 13 bases spanning the gap. Looked up from germline, CDR1 is MNHEY and CDR2 is SVGEGT.

In the case of this clonotype: A read error is possible here, since a much larger clone lies one base away. The V call is TRBV7-2, the J call TRBJ1-3, with 11 nucleotides matching TRBD1. The ends lost 4 bases at V and 0 bases at J; junction bases unmatched: 8. This CDR3 has 18 residues. CDR1 and CDR2 (germline): SGHTA, FQGNSA. CDR3 sequence reads: CASSSFPGTGGSGNTIYF. CDR3 sequence (DNA): TGTGCCAGCAGCTCTTTCCCTGGGACAGGGGGCTCTGGAAACACCATATATTTT.

V usage is TRBV10-3 and J usage is TRBJ2-7, with D tentatively TRBD1 (5 bases). The CDR3 has 13 amino acids. Between the trimmed V and J ends, which lost 4 bases and 0 bases, there was a span of 7 bases. The germline gives CDR1 ENHRY, CDR2 SYGVKD. The CDR3 loop reads CAISVQGSYEQYF. The CDR3 DNA reads as TGTGCCATCAGTGTTCAGGGCTCCTACGAGCAGTACTTC.

A few counts support this clonotype. This sequence joins TRBV19 and TRBJ2-6; D may be TRBD1 (6 bases). With 6 bases removed from V and 0 bases from J, the gap between germline ends came to 18 bases. This CDR3 is built from 18 residues. Per germline, CDR1 LNHDA and CDR2 SQIVND (reference sequence). The CDR3 DNA follows: TGTGCCAGTAGACACCGGGACATTCTTCTCTCTGGGGCCAACGTCCTGACTTTC. This encodes CASRHRDILLSGANVLTF.

This clonotype was picked up a small number of times. The chain links TRBV5-1 to TRBJ1-5, with 9 bases aligning to TRBD1. V lost 4 bases to trimming and J lost 9 bases; unmatched junction nucleotides: 8. Per the germline V gene, CDR1 is SGHRS and CDR2 is YFSETQ. CDR3 size: 14 residues. The CDR3: CASSEEQGARPQHF. CDR3 in DNA: TGCGCCAGCAGCGAGGAACAGGGGGCTCGGCCCCAGCATTTT. Looking up the rest from reference TRBV5-1 and TRBJ1-5 gives the full variable domain: KAGVTQTPRYLIKTRGQQVTLSCSPISGHRSVSWYQQTPGQGLQFLFEYFSETQRNKGNFPGRFSGRQFSNSRSEMNVSTLELGDSALYLCASSEEQGARPQHFGDGTRLSIL.

Points on this clonotype: The junction and the germline gene differ at one end; a read error may be behind it. The chain carries TRBV6-2 or TRBV6-3 and TRBJ2-4, with D unclear. This CDR3 spans 11 amino acids. Germline CDR1 is MNHEY and CDR2 is SVGEGT. The CDR3 loop reads CVSKFENIQYF. CDR3 coding DNA: TGTGTCAGCAAATTCGAAAACATTCAGTACTTC.

V gene TRBV10-3 combines with J gene TRBJ1-2, with D perhaps TRBD1 (6 bases). V was shortened by 8 bases and J by 6 bases, with 37 bases between the two germline ends. The V gene's germline CDR1 is ENHRY and CDR2 SYGVKD. The CDR3 is 20 residues long. CDR3 in DNA: TGTGCCATCGGATCAAATGACCCTCACAGGGCCCCCGGGGAGGAGGATGGCTACACCTTC. Its translation: CAIGSNDPHRAPGEEDGYTF.

There are a few counts of this clonotype. The V gene is TRBV7-9, the J gene TRBJ2-4; no clear D. Trimming removed 5 bases from V and 0 bases from J, with 14 bases in between. The CDR3 is 16 amino acids. In germline, CDR1 is SEHNR, CDR2 FQNEAQ (reference sequence). This chain's CDR3 is CASSGGPTLAKNIQYF. In DNA, the CDR3 is TGTGCCAGCAGCGGTGGCCCCACACTAGCCAAAAACATTCAGTACTTC.

This clonotype has at least ten counts. The chain has TRBV6-1 and TRBJ2-7; D may correspond to TRBD1 or TRBD2 (6 bases each). Trimming took off 4 bases at V and 5 bases at J, with 15 bases between the two ends. CDR1 and CDR2 from the germline V gene are MNHNS and SASEGT. This CDR3 has 14 amino acids. The CDR3 loop reads CASSVNPRGHEQYF. Written as DNA, the CDR3 is TGTGCCAGCAGTGTAAATCCTCGGGGGCACGAGCAGTACTTC.

The J gene is TRBJ2-1, the V gene TRBV20-1; TRBD1 matches 7 bases. CDR1 is DFQATT and CDR2 is SNEGSKA in the germline V gene (reference sequence). V gave up 3 bases and J gave up 0 bases; unmatched junction bases: 8. This CDR3 contains 16 residues. CDR3: CSASPPDRSSYNEQFF. CDR3 DNA sequence: TGCAGTGCTAGCCCCCCGGACAGGAGCTCCTACAATGAGCAGTTCTTC.

Ten or more counts support this clonotype. The rearrangement uses TRBV11-2 and TRBJ2-2; 7 bases match TRBD1. The length of the CDR3 is 16 residues. Germline values: CDR1 SGHAT, CDR2 FQNNGV. V trimming: 1 base; J trimming: 3 bases; junction bases outside the gene matches: 5. The CDR3 loop is CASSLVTGHDTGELFF. The CDR3 DNA sequence: TGTGCCAGCAGCTTAGTGACAGGGCACGACACCGGGGAGCTGTTTTTT.

In this sample, this clonotype turned up many times. This chain uses TRBV28 with TRBJ2-3; no definite D call. The ends were cut back, 10 bases at V and 2 bases at J, with 16 bases in the middle. This CDR3 comprises 14 residues. Germline V CDR1 and CDR2: MDHEN, SYDVKM. The DNA for the CDR3 is TGTGCCACCCAAGGCAGGACCAACACAGATACGCAGTATTTT. This sequence encodes CATQGRTNTDTQYF.